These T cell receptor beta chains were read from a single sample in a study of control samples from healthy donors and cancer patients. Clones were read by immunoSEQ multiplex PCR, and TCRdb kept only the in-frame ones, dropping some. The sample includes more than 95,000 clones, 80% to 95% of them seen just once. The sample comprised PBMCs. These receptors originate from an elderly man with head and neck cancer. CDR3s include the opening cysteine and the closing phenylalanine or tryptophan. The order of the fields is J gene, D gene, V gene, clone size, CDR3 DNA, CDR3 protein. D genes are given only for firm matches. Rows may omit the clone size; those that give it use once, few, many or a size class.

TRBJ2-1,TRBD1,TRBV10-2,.,TGCGCCAGCAGTACCGGACAGGGGAATGAGCAGTTCTTC,CASSTGQGNEQFF
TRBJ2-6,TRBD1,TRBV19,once,TGTGCCAGTAGTATGGGACAGCACGCTGGGGCCAACGTCCTGACTTTC,CASSMGQHAGANVLTF
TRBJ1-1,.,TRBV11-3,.,TGTGCCAGCAGCTTAGGAGAAGCTGACAAAGCTTTCTTT,CASSLGEADKAFF
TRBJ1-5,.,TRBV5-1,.,TGCGCCAGCAGCTTTTCGGGTACACAGCCCCAGCATTTT,CASSFSGTQPQHF
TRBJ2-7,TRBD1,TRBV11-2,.,TGTGCCAGCACCACGAACAGGGGGCTCGCCTACGAGCAGTACTTC,CASTTNRGLAYEQYF
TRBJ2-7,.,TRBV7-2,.,TGTGCCAGCAGCTTAGCCCGGGCCTACGAGCAGTACTTC,CASSLARAYEQYF
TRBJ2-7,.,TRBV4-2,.,TGTGCCAGCAGCCACTCCTACGAGCAGTACTTC,CASSHSYEQYF
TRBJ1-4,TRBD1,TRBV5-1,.,TGCGCCAGCAAACCCGGGACAGGGAATGAAAAACTGTTTTTT,CASKPGTGNEKLFF
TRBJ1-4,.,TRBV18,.,TGTGCCAGCGTACGCGACAGAAATGAAAAACTGTTTTTT,CASVRDRNEKLFF
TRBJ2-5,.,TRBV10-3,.,TGTGCCATCAGTCCCGGGACTCCCCAAGAGACCCAGTACTTC,CAISPGTPQETQYF
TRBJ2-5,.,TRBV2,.,TGTGCCGTGGCCAGGAGACAAGAGACCCAGTACTTC,CAVARRQETQYF
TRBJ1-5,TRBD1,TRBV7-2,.,TGTGCCAGCAGCACGTCGACAGGGGGAGGTCAGCCCCAGCATTTT,CASSTSTGGGQPQHF
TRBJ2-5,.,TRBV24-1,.,TGTGCCACCAGTGATGCCACGGCGGGGGAGACCCAGTACTTC,CATSDATAGETQYF
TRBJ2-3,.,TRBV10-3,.,TGTGCCATCAGTGAGTCCCTAGGGAAGTCAGATACGCAGTATTTT,CAISESLGKSDTQYF
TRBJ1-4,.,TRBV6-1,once,TGTGCCAGCAGTGAATTAGGTTACAATGAAAAACTGTTTTTT,CASSELGYNEKLFF
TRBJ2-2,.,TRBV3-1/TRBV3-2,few,TGTGCCAGCAGCCGGTATGGGGCCTCGAACACCGGGGAGCTGTTTTTT,CASSRYGASNTGELFF
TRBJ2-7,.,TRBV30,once,TGTGCCTGGAGAGCTCCAGGACTGGGGTACGAGCAGTACTTC,CAWRAPGLGYEQYF
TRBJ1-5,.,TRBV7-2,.,TGTGCCAGCAGCCCTGGACCGTCGAGCAATCAGCCCCAGCATTTT,CASSPGPSSNQPQHF
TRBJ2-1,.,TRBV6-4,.,TGTGCCAGCAGTGAAGGGCGGAAAAGCTCCTACAATGAGCAGTTCTTC,CASSEGRKSSYNEQFF
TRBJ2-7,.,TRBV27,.,TGTGCCAGTCACCCAGAGGGAGGACGGGGCTACGAGCAGTACTTC,CASHPEGGRGYEQYF
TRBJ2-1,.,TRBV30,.,TGTGCCTGGAGTGCTACTAGGTACAATGAGCAGTTCTTC,CAWSATRYNEQFF
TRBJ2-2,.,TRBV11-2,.,TGTGCCAGCAGCTTATGGGATCCCGGGGAGCTGTTTTTT,CASSLWDPGELFF
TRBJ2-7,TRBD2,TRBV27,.,TGTGCCAGCAGCCATGGCAAACGGACTAGCGGGAGCTACGAGCAGTACTTC,CASSHGKRTSGSYEQYF
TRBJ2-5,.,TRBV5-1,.,TGCGCCAGCAGCTTTGTGGAGACCCAGTACTTC,CASSFVETQYF
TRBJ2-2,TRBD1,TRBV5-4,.,TGTGCCAGCAGCCTTGGACAGGGTCGTAGCACCGGGGAGCTGTTTTTT,CASSLGQGRSTGELFF
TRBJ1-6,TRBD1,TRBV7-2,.,TGTGCCAGCGGCCGAGGGACAGATTCACCCCTCCACTTT,CASGRGTDSPLHF
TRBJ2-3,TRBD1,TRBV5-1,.,TGCGCCAGCAGCCCTTGGACAGGCTCTAGCACAGATACGCAGTATTTT,CASSPWTGSSTDTQYF
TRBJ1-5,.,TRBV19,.,TGTGCCAGTAGTACCCCACCTCCTTTAGGGCCCCAGCATTTT,CASSTPPPLGPQHF
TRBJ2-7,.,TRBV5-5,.,TGTGCCAGCAGCTTCGATCGGACTCCCTATATCTACGAGCAGTACTTC,CASSFDRTPYIYEQYF
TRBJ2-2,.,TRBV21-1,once,TGTGCCAGCAGCAGGTCTAATCCAAATAGGGAGCGCTCCGGGGAGCTGTTTTTT,CASSRSNPNRERSGELFF
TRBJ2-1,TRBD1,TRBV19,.,TGTGCCAGTAGTATACCGGGACAGGGTTTCCATGAGCAGTTCTTC,CASSIPGQGFHEQFF
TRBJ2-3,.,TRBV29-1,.,TGCAGCGTTGATGCGCAGGCACTAGATACGCAGTATTTT,CSVDAQALDTQYF
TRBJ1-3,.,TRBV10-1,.,TGCGCCAGCAGTATCTCAAACGGGGCTGGAAACACCATATATTTT,CASSISNGAGNTIYF
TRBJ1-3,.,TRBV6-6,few,TGTGCCAGCAGTTACGGGGGAAACACCATATATTTT,CASSYGGNTIYF
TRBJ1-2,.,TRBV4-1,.,TGCGCCAGCAGCCGGCCGGACACTAACTATGGCTACACCTTC,CASSRPDTNYGYTF
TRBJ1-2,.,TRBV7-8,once,TGTGCCAGCAGCTTCTATCCGGGGAGCCCCTATGGCTACACCTTC,CASSFYPGSPYGYTF
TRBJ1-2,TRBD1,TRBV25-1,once,TGTGCCAGCAGTGAAAGACAGGGCGCGAACTATGGCTACACCTTC,CASSERQGANYGYTF
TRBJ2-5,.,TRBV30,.,TGTGCCTGGAGTATACAGGGGGGGTGGGAGACCCAGTACTTC,CAWSIQGGWETQYF
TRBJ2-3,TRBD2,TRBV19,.,TGTGCCAGTAGTGGCGGGACTAGCGGGATCGACACAGATACGCAGTATTTT,CASSGGTSGIDTDTQYF
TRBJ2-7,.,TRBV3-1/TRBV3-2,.,TGTGCCAGCAGCCAAGAGGTAATGGGGGCCTACGAGCAGTACTTC,CASSQEVMGAYEQYF
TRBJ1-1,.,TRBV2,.,TGTGCCAGCAAGGAGAAGGGGGTGAACACTGAAGCTTTCTTT,CASKEKGVNTEAFF
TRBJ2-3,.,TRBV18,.,TGTGCCAGCTCACTACAGGCAGATACGCAGTATTTT,CASSLQADTQYF
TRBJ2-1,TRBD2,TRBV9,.,TGTGCCAGCAGCGTAGGGCTAGCGGGAGGGTGGACCTACAATGAGCAGTTCTTC,CASSVGLAGGWTYNEQFF
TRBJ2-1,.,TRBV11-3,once,TGTGCCAGCAGCTTAGATCGGTCCAATGAGCAGTTCTTC,CASSLDRSNEQFF
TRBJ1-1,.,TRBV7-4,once,TGTGCCAGCAGCTCGCCCGACAGGACGGTCACTGAAGCTTTCTTT,CASSSPDRTVTEAFF
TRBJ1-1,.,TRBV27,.,TGTGCCAGCAAAACGAGAGGGTCCACTGAAGCTTTCTTT,CASKTRGSTEAFF
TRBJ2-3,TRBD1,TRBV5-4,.,TGTGCCAGCAGCCCGGGGGGACAGGGAACAGATACGCAGTATTTT,CASSPGGQGTDTQYF
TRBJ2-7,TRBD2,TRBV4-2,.,TGTGCCAGCAGCCAATCCCGGACTAGCGGGAACTACGAGCAGTACTTC,CASSQSRTSGNYEQYF
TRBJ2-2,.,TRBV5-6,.,TGTGCCAGCAGCTTTCTCTCTGGGCGCACCGGGGAGCTGTTTTTT,CASSFLSGRTGELFF
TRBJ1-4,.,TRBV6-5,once,TGTGCCAGCAGAAGACAAACTTCTAATGAAAAACTGTTTTTT,CASRRQTSNEKLFF
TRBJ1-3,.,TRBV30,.,TGTGCCTGGAGTGTAGCCAGGGGAAACACCATATATTTT,CAWSVARGNTIYF
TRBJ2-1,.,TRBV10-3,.,TGTGCCATCAGTCGCGGCGGCAACAACGGCAATGAGCAGTTCTTC,CAISRGGNNGNEQFF
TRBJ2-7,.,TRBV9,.,TGTGCCAGCAGCACCCCGGACAGAGCCTACGAGCAGTACTTC,CASSTPDRAYEQYF
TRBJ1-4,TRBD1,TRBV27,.,TGTGCCAGCAGTTTAAGGACAGGACTCGAAAAACTGTTTTTT,CASSLRTGLEKLFF
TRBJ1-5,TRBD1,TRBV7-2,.,TGTGCCAGCAGCTTGGACAGGGCAGAGCCCCAGCATTTT,CASSLDRAEPQHF